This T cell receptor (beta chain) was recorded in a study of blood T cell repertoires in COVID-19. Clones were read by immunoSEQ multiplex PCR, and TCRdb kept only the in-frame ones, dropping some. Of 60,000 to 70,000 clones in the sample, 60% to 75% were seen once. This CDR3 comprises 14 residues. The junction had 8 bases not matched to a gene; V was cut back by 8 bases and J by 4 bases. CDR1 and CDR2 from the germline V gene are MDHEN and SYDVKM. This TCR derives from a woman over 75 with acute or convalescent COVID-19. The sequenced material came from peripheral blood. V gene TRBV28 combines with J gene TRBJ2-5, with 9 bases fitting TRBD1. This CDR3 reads CASVQGAGRETQYF. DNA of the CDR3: TGTGCCAGCGTACAGGGGGCCGGTCGAGAGACCCAGTACTTC. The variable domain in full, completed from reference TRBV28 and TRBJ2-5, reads DVKVTQSSRYLVKRTGEKVFLECVQDMDHENMFWYRQDPGLGLRLIYFSYDVKMKEKGDIPEGYSVSREKKERFSLILESASTNQTSMYLCASVQGAGRETQYFGPGTRLLVL.